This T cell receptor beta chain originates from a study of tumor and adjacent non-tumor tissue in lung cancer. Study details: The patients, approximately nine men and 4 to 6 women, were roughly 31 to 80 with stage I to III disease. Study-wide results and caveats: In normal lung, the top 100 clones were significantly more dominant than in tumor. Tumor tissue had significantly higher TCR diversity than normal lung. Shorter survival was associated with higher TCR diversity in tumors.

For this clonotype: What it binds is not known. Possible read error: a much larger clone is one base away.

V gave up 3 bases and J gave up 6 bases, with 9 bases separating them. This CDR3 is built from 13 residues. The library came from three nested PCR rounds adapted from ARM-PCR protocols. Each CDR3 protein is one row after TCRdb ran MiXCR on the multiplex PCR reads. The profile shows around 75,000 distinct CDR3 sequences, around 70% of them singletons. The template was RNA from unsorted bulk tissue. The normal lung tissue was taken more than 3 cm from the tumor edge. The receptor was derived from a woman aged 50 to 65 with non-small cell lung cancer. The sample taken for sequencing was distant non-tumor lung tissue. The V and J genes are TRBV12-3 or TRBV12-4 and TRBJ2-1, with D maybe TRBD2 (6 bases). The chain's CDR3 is CASSFGGANEQFF. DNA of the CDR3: TGTGCCAGCAGTTTCGGAGGGGCCAATGAGCAGTTCTTC.